The clone carrying this TCR beta chain was seen a handful of times. Losses at the gene ends were 1 base for V and 4 bases for J; bases not matched to a gene: 6. The CDR3 covers 15 residues. The germline gives CDR1 SGHAT, CDR2 FQNNGV. This entry belongs to a study of early T cells in non-severe SARS-CoV-2 infection. Individual cDNA molecules carried attached unique molecular identifiers. TCRdb reprocessed the 5' RACE reads via MiXCR and lists one record per CDR3 protein. This table has 56,000 or so distinct CDR3 sequences, roughly a tenth appearing once. This sequence was found in an adult who was a healthcare worker with PCR-confirmed SARS-CoV-2 infection or an uninfected control (not recorded which). Specimen: whole blood. The J gene is TRBJ2-7, the V gene TRBV11-2; 8 nucleotides match TRBD2. CDR3 loop: CASSLALAVGYEQYF. Written as DNA, the CDR3 is TGTGCCAGCAGCTTAGCACTAGCGGTTGGTTACGAGCAGTACTTC.